In its sample, the clone carrying this T cell receptor beta chain was seen many times. This specimen comes from a study of CD8 T cells in ankylosing spondylitis. TCRdb re-analysed the 5' RACE reads in MiXCR, keeping a single row per CDR3 protein. The sample carries 250,000 or so distinct CDR3 sequences, roughly 10% recorded once. With 4 bases removed from V and 0 bases from J, the gap between germline ends came to 9 bases. CDR3 length: 15 residues. The chain has TRBV12-3 or TRBV12-4 and TRBJ2-2; no definite D call. Sequences were obtained from blood, either unsorted or a sorted T cell fraction (not recorded which). The TCR sequence derives from a male donor with ankylosing spondylitis or in good health (not recorded which). The CDR3 DNA reads TGTGCCAGCAGTTGGTACTACGCGAACACCGGGGAGCTGTTTTTT. This codes for CASSWYYANTGELFF.